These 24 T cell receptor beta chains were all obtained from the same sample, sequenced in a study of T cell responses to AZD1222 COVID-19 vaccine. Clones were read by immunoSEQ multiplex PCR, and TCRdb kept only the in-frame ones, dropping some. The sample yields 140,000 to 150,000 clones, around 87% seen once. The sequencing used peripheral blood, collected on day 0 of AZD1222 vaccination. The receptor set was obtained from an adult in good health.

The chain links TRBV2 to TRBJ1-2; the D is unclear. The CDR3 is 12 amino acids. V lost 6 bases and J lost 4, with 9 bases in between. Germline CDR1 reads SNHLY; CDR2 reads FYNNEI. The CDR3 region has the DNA TGTGCCAGCAGAGAAAATTCCTATGGCTACACCTTC. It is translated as CASRENSYGYTF.

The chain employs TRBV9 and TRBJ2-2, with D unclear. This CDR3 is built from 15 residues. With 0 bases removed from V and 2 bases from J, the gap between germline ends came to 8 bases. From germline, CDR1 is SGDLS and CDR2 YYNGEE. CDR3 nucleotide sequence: TGTGCCAGCAGCGTAGTATCCATCAACACCGGGGAGCTGTTTTTT. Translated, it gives CASSVVSINTGELFF.

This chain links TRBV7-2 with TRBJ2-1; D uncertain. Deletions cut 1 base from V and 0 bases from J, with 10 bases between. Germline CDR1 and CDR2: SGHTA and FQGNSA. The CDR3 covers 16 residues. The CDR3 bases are TGTGCCAGCAGCTTAGTAAAACCCAGCTCCTACAATGAGCAGTTCTTC. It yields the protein CASSLVKPSSYNEQFF.

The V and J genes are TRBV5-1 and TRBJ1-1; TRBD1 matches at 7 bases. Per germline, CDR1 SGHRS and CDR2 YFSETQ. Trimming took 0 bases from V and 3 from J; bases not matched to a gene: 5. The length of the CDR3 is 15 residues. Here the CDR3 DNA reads TGCGCCAGCAGCTTGGCAGACAGGGAGGACACTGAAGCTTTCTTT. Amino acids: CASSLADREDTEAFF. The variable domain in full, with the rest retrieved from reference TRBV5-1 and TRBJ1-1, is KAGVTQTPRYLIKTRGQQVTLSCSPISGHRSVSWYQQTPGQGLQFLFEYFSETQRNKGNFPGRFSGRQFSNSRSEMNVSTLELGDSALYLCASSLADREDTEAFFGQGTRLTVV.

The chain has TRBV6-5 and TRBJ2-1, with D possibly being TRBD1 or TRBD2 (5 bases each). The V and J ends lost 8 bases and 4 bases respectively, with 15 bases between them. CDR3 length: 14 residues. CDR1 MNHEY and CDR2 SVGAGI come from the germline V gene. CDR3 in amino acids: CASGDSGYYNEQFF. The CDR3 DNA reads TGTGCCAGCGGAGACAGCGGCTATTACAATGAGCAGTTCTTC.

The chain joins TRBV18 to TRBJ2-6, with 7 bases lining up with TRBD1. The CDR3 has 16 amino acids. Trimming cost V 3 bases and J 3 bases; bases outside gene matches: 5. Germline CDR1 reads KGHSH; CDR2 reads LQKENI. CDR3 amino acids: CASSPRQGIGANVLTF. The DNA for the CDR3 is TGTGCCAGCTCACCTCGACAGGGTATTGGGGCCAACGTCCTGACTTTC.

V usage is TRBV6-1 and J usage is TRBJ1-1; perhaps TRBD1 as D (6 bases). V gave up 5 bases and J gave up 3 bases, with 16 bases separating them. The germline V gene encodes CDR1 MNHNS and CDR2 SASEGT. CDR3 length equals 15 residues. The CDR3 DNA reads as TGTGCCAGCAGTTTCCCCGGCGGGGGCGACACTGAAGCTTTCTTT. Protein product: CASSFPGGGDTEAFF.

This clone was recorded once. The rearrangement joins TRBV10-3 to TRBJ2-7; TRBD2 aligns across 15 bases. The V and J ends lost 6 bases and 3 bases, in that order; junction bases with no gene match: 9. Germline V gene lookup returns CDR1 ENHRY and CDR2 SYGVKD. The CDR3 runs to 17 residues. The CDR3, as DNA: TGTGCCATCAGCGACGGGACTAGCGGGAGGTTCGGCTACGAGCAGTACTTC. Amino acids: CAISDGTSGRFGYEQYF.

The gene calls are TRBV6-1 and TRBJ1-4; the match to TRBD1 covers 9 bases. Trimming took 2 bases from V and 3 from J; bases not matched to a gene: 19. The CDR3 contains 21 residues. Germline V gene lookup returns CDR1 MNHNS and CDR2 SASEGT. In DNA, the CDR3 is TGTGCCAGCAGTGAATTTAATGCTGCCGGGACAGGGCTGCTACCTAATGAAAAACTGTTTTTT. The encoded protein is CASSEFNAAGTGLLPNEKLFF.

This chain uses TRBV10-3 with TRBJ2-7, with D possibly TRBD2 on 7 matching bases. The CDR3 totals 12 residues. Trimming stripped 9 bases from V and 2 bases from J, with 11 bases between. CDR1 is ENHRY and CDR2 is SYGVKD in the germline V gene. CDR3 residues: CAIGRGTYEQYF. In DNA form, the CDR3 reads TGTGCCATAGGGAGGGGGACCTACGAGCAGTACTTC.

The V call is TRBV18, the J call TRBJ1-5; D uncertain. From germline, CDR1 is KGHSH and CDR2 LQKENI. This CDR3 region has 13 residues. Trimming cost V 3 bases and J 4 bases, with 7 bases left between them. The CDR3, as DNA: TGTGCCAGCTCACCCGGTCCGAATCAGCCCCAGCATTTT. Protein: CASSPGPNQPQHF.

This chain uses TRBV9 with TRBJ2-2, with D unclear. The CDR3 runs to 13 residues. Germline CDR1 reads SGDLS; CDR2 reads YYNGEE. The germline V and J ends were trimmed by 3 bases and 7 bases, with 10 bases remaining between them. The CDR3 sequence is CASSGVVGGELFF. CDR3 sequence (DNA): TGTGCCAGCAGCGGTGTTGTAGGCGGGGAGCTGTTTTTT.

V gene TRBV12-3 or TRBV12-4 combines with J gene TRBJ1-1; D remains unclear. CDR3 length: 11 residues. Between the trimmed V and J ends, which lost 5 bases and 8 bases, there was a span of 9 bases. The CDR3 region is CASSHSAEAFF. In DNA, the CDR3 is TGTGCCAGCAGTCACAGCGCAGAAGCTTTCTTT.

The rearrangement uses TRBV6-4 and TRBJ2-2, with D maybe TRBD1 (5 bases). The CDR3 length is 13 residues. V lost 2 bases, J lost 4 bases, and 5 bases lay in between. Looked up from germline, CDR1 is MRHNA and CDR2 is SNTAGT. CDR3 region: CASSDGATGELFF. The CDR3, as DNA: TGTGCCAGCAGTGACGGGGCCACCGGGGAGCTGTTTTTT.

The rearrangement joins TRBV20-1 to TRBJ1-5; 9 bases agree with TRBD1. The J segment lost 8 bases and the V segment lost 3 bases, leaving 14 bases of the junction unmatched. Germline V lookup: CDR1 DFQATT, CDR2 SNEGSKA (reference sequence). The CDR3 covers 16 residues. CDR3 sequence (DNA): TGCAGTGCTAGTTGGGGGACAGGGAGGGAGACGGAGCCCCAGCATTTT. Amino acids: CSASWGTGRETEPQHF.

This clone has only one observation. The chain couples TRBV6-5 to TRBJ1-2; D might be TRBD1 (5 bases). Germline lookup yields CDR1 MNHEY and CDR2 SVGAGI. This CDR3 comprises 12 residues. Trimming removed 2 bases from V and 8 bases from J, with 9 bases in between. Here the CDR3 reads CASSYEGVGYTF. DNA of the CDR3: TGTGCCAGCAGTTACGAAGGGGTCGGCTACACCTTC.

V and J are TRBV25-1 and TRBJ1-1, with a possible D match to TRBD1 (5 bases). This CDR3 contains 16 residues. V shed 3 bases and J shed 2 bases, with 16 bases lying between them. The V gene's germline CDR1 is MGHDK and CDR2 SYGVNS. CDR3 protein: CASSELSTVTNTEAFF. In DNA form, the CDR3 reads TGTGCCAGCAGTGAGCTTTCGACAGTCACAAACACTGAAGCTTTCTTT. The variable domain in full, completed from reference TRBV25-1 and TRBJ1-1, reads EADIYQTPRYLVIGTGKKITLECSQTMGHDKMYWYQQDPGMELHLIHYSYGVNSTEKGDLSSESTVSRIRTEHFPLTLESARPSHTSQYLCASSELSTVTNTEAFFGQGTRLTVV.

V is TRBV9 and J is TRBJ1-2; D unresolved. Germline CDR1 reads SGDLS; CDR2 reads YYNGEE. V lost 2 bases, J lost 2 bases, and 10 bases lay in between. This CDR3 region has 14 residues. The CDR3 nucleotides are TGTGCCAGCAGCGTTAGAGCAGAGAACTATGGCTACACCTTC. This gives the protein CASSVRAENYGYTF.

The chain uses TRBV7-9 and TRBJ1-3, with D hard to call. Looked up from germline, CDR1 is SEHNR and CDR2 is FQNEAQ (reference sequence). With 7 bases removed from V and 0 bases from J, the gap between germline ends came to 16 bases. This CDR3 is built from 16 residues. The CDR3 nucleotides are TGTGCCAGCACCAAAAACGGGATTCTCTCTGGAAACACCATATATTTT. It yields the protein CASTKNGILSGNTIYF.

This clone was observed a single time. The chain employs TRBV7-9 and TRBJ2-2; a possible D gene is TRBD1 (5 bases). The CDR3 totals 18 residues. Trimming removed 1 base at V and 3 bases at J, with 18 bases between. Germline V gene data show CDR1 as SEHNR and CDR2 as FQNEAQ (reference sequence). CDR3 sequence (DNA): TGTGCCAGCAGCTTAGTGGGTTTGAAGGCAGGGTACACCGGGGAGCTGTTTTTT. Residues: CASSLVGLKAGYTGELFF.

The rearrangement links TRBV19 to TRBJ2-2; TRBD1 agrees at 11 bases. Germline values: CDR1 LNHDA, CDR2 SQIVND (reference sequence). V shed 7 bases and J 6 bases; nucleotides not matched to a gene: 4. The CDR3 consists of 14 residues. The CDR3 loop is CASKGQGVAGELFF. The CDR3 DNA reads TGTGCCAGTAAGGGACAGGGGGTAGCCGGGGAGCTGTTTTTT.

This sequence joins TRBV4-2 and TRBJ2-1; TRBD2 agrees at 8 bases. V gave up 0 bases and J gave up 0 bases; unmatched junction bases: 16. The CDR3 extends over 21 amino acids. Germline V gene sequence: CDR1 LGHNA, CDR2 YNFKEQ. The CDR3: CASSQDRALRSSGSSYNEQFF. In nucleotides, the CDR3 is TGTGCCAGCAGCCAAGATCGAGCCTTGAGGTCGAGCGGGAGCTCCTACAATGAGCAGTTCTTC.

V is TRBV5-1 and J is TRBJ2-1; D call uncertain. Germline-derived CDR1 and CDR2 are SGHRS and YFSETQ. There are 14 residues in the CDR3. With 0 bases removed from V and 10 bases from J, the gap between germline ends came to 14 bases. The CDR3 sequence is CASSLALAQEEQFF. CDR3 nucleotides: TGCGCCAGCAGCTTGGCGCTCGCTCAGGAGGAGCAGTTCTTC.

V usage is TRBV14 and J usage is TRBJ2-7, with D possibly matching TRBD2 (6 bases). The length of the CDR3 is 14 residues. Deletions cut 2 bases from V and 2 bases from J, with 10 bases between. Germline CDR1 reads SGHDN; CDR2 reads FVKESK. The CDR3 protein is CASSQNGGTYEQYF. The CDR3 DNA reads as TGTGCCAGCAGCCAAAATGGCGGGACCTACGAGCAGTACTTC.